Listed below are T cell receptor beta chains from one sample, sequenced in a study of graft-versus-host responses after intestinal transplantation. Profiled with immunoSEQ multiplex PCR; TCRdb holds only in-frame clones, not every one. The repertoire holds some 18,000 clones, with roughly 70% as singletons. Material: ileum tissue, obtained roughly three weeks after intestinal transplant. The receptors stem from a human patient who received an intestinal transplant, so some T cells may come from the graft donor. Each CDR3 is given with its conserved first and last residue. Each record gives: D gene, J gene, clone size, V gene, CDR3 protein, CDR3 DNA. A D gene is named only where the DNA matches it firmly. Some rows mark clone size as missing; the rest say once, few, many or name a class of expanded clone.

-	TRBJ2-7	-	TRBV13	CASSSQGHLFEQYF	TGTGCCAGCAGCTCCCAGGGACACCTCTTCGAGCAGTACTTC
TRBD1	TRBJ1-1	-	TRBV15	CATSRGDRGLREIEAFF	TGTGCCACCAGCAGAGGGGACAGGGGGCTCAGAGAAATTGAAGCTTTCTTT
TRBD1	TRBJ2-7	-	TRBV29-1	CSVETGQGYEQYF	TGCAGCGTTGAAACCGGACAGGGGTACGAGCAGTACTTC
-	TRBJ1-1	-	TRBV6-5	CASSYGQGMWTEAFF	TGTGCCAGCAGTTATGGGCAGGGAATGTGGACTGAAGCTTTCTTT
-	TRBJ1-2	-	TRBV9	CASSARGYTF	TGTGCCAGCAGCGCCCGTGGCTACACCTTC
TRBD2	TRBJ2-3	-	TRBV9	CASSVRTSGRFLDTQYF	TGTGCCAGCAGCGTAAGGACTAGCGGGAGATTCTTAGATACGCAGTATTTT
-	TRBJ1-2	once	TRBV2	CASNSPRQFAYGYTF	TGTGCCAGCAACTCACCTAGACAGTTTGCCTATGGCTACACCTTC
-	TRBJ2-7	few	TRBV30	CAWGLGLYEQYF	TGTGCCTGGGGGCTTGGCCTATACGAGCAGTACTTC
-	TRBJ1-2	once	TRBV4-2	CASSQPISREASYTF	TGTGCCAGCAGCCAACCCATTAGTCGGGAGGCCAGCTACACCTTC
-	TRBJ2-7	medium-sized	TRBV4-2	CASSQESGIFYEQYF	TGTGCCAGCAGCCAAGAGTCAGGGATCTTCTACGAGCAGTACTTC